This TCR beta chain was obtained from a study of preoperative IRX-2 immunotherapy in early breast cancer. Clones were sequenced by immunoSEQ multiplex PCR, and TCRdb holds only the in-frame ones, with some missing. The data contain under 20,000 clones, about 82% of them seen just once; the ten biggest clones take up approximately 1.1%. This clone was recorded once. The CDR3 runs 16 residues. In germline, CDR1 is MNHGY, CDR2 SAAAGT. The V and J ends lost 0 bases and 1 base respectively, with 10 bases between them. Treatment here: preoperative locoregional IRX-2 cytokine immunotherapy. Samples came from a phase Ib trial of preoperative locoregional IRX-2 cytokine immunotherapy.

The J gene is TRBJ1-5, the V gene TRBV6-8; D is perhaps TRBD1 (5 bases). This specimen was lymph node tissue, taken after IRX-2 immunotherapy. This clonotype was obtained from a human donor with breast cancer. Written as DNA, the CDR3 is TGTGCCAGCAGTTACTCGTGGACACCCAGCAATCAGCCCCAGCATTTT. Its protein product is CASSYSWTPSNQPQHF.